These 8 T cell receptor beta chains were all obtained from the same sample, sequenced in a study of blood T cell repertoires in COVID-19. Assay: immunoSEQ multiplex PCR; the TCRdb copy retains only in-frame clones and omits some. The sample has about 260,000 clones; just under 90% are singletons. The sequenced sample was peripheral blood. The receptors stem from a woman in her 40s with acute or convalescent COVID-19.

The chain has TRBV18 and TRBJ1-2, with unresolved D. The CDR3 is 13 amino acids. Germline V gives CDR1 KGHSH, CDR2 LQKENI. Trimming removed 2 bases from V and 5 bases from J, with 9 bases in between. The CDR3 DNA reads TGTGCCAGCTCACCAACGACTACATATGGCTACACCTTC. Translating gives CASSPTTTYGYTF.

This chain joins TRBV5-1 and TRBJ1-6; no definite D call. The ends were cut back, 0 bases at V and 3 bases at J, with 7 bases in the middle. Per germline, CDR1 SGHRS and CDR2 YFSETQ. CDR3 length: 15 amino acids. The CDR3 here is CASSLGAGYNSPLHF. DNA of the CDR3: TGCGCCAGCAGCTTGGGGGCCGGCTATAATTCACCCCTCCACTTT. The variable domain in full, with the rest retrieved from reference TRBV5-1 and TRBJ1-6, is KAGVTQTPRYLIKTRGQQVTLSCSPISGHRSVSWYQQTPGQGLQFLFEYFSETQRNKGNFPGRFSGRQFSNSRSEMNVSTLELGDSALYLCASSLGAGYNSPLHFGNGTRLTVT.

The gene calls are TRBV5-4 and TRBJ2-3; D might be TRBD2 (6 bases). The germline CDR1 and CDR2 sequences are SGHNT and YYREEE (reference sequence). The CDR3 sequence is 13 residues long. V was cut by 1 base and J by 5 bases, with 8 bases left in between. CDR3 residues: CASSLQGGDTQYF. Written as DNA, the CDR3 is TGTGCCAGCAGCTTGCAGGGAGGAGATACGCAGTATTTT.

The chain employs TRBV4-1 and TRBJ1-3, with TRBD1 matching 7 bases. This CDR3 is built from 16 residues. Germline V gene data show CDR1 as MGHRA and CDR2 as YSYEKL. The ends lost 6 bases at V and 0 bases at J; junction bases unmatched: 8. The chain's CDR3 is CASSRGQLYSGNTIYF. For the CDR3, the DNA is TGCGCCAGCAGTCGGGGACAGCTGTACTCTGGAAACACCATATATTTT.

The V gene is TRBV10-3, the J gene TRBJ1-1, with D hard to call. The CDR3 spans 15 residues. Deletions cut 3 bases from V and 0 bases from J, with 11 bases between. Looked up from germline, CDR1 is ENHRY and CDR2 is SYGVKD. CDR3 sequence (DNA): TGTGCCATCAGTGACTCCTCTCTTTTGAACACTGAAGCTTTCTTT. It codes for CAISDSSLLNTEAFF.

The rearrangement links TRBV7-2 to TRBJ2-5, with D perhaps matching TRBD2 (6 bases). This CDR3 has 14 residues. Per the germline V gene, CDR1 is SGHTA and CDR2 is FQGNSA. Trimming removed 7 bases at V and 3 bases at J, with 15 bases between. CDR3 bases: TGTGCCAGCAACCTGGGACTGGTCAAAGAGACCCAGTACTTC. It codes for CASNLGLVKETQYF.

This sequence joins TRBV5-6 and TRBJ2-7; D call uncertain. Germline-derived CDR1 and CDR2 are SGHDT and YYEEEE. The ends were cut back, 2 bases at V and 3 bases at J, with 12 bases in the middle. The CDR3 is 14 amino acids. CDR3 in DNA: TGTGCCAGCAGCTTCAGGAACTCTTACTACGAGCAGTACGTC. It specifies CASSFRNSYYEQYV.

The chain employs TRBV4-1 and TRBJ2-1; D possibly corresponds to TRBD1 (6 bases). The germline gives CDR1 MGHRA, CDR2 YSYEKL. Trimming left V 0 bases short and J 7 bases short, with 19 bases between. This CDR3 spans 17 amino acids. The CDR3 sequence is CASSQEGATGSENEQFF. The CDR3 DNA is TGCGCCAGCAGCCAAGAGGGGGCAACAGGGAGTGAGAATGAGCAGTTCTTC.